The 20 T cell receptor beta chains reported below all come from one sample, sequenced in a study of OX40 agonist ivuxolimab in advanced cancers. Profiling relied on immunoSEQ multiplex PCR, and the TCRdb table lists in-frame clones only, not all of them. Of about 59,000 clones listed, 84% are singletons. The sequences come from CD4+ or CD8+ T cells sorted from blood, collected in a trial of the OX40 agonist ivuxolimab. The receptors originated from an adult with an advanced solid tumor such as melanoma, head and neck, liver or kidney cancer.

The chain recombines TRBV5-8 with TRBJ2-6; weak D call: TRBD1 (5 bases). This CDR3 has 16 amino acids. V gave up 0 bases and J gave up 0 bases, with 7 bases separating them. Germline V gives CDR1 SGHTS, CDR2 YDEGEE. CDR3 sequence (DNA): TGTGCCAGCAGCTTGGTTGGGGCCTCTGGGGCCAACGTCCTGACTTTC. This sequence encodes CASSLVGASGANVLTF. The entire variable domain, with the rest obtained from reference TRBV5-8 and TRBJ2-6, is as follows: EAGVTQSPTHLIKTRGQQATLRCSPISGHTSVYWYQQALGLGLQFLLWYDEGEERNRGNFPPRFSGRQFPNYSSELNVNALELEDSALYLCASSLVGASGANVLTFGAGSRLTVL.

The chain is built from TRBV7-8 and TRBJ1-1; possibly TRBD1 for D (6 bases). The CDR3 spans 13 residues. From germline, CDR1 is SGHVS and CDR2 FQNEAQ. Trimming left V 7 bases short and J 1 base short, with 10 bases between. CDR3 DNA: TGTGCCAGCAACTTGGACAGGAACACTGAAGCTTTCTTT. Its protein product is CASNLDRNTEAFF.

The rearrangement uses TRBV28 and TRBJ1-5, with a possible D match to TRBD1 (6 bases). Between the trimmed V and J ends, which lost 4 bases and 5 bases, there was a span of 21 bases. CDR1 and CDR2 from the germline V gene are MDHEN and SYDVKM. The CDR3 spans 17 residues. The CDR3 loop reads CASSSLQGFIGDQPQHF. DNA of the CDR3: TGTGCCAGCAGTTCTTTACAGGGATTCATAGGCGATCAGCCCCAGCATTTT.

The chain employs TRBV9 and TRBJ1-2; D perhaps matches TRBD1 (5 bases). Trimming stripped 6 bases from V and 3 bases from J, with 9 bases between. The CDR3 is 12 amino acids. Germline-derived CDR1 and CDR2 are SGDLS and YYNGEE. CDR3 region: CASKRGDYGYTF. As DNA, the CDR3 is TGTGCCAGCAAAAGGGGAGACTATGGCTACACCTTC. Full variable domain (outside the CDR3, taken from reference TRBV9 and TRBJ1-2): DSGVTQTPKHLITATGQRVTLRCSPRSGDLSVYWYQQSLDQGLQFLIQYYNGEERAKGNILERFSAQQFPDLHSELNLSSLELGDSALYFCASKRGDYGYTFGSGTRLTVV.

The chain couples TRBV11-2 to TRBJ2-2; no clear D. The germline V gene encodes CDR1 SGHAT and CDR2 FQNNGV. V shed 3 bases and J shed 7 bases, with 6 bases lying between them. There are 12 residues in the CDR3. The CDR3 DNA reads TGTGCCAGCAGCTTTTCTAGCGGGGAGCTGTTTTTT. It translates to CASSFSSGELFF.

The rearrangement joins TRBV28 to TRBJ2-7; TRBD1 matches 8 bases. J gave up 6 bases and V 4 bases, and 8 bases lay outside the gene matches. CDR1 and CDR2 (germline): MDHEN, SYDVKM. CDR3 length: 14 amino acids. CDR3 residues: CASSSDRDESEQYF. CDR3 nucleotides: TGTGCCAGCAGTTCGGACAGGGATGAAAGCGAGCAGTACTTC.

The J gene is TRBJ2-2, the V gene TRBV5-1; D ambiguous. Germline V CDR1 and CDR2: SGHRS, YFSETQ. V shed 0 bases and J shed 7 bases, with 7 bases lying between them. CDR3 length: 13 amino acids. Here the CDR3 DNA reads TGCGCCAGCAGCTTGGACCCCGGCGGGGAGCTGTTTTTT. This codes for CASSLDPGGELFF.

Regarding this clone: It is unclear where the CDR3 begins or ends on the DNA, so no DNA is shown, and the CDR3 is as TCRdb lists it. This chain links TRBV21-1 with TRBJ1-3. TRBV21-1 is deemed a pseudogene. With termini counted, the CDR3 has 17 amino acids. The CDR3 reads CASSSKVGSGSGNTIYF.

This chain links TRBV12-5 with TRBJ2-5; weak D call: TRBD2 (5 bases). Trimming cost V 1 base and J 2 bases, with 5 bases left between them. The germline gives CDR1 LGHNT, CDR2 FRNRAP. CDR3 length: 13 amino acids. The CDR3: CASGLGLQETQYF. The DNA of the CDR3 is TGTGCTAGTGGTTTGGGACTACAAGAGACCCAGTACTTC.

This clone was counted only a few times. The chain carries TRBV7-9 and TRBJ2-2, with D tentatively TRBD1 or TRBD2 (5 bases each). CDR3 length: 15 residues. V gave up 7 bases and J gave up 1 base, with 13 bases separating them. CDR1 SEHNR and CDR2 FQNEAQ come from the germline V gene (reference sequence). CDR3 sequence reads: CASNRGVLNTGELFF. CDR3 DNA: TGTGCCAGCAACCGAGGGGTCTTGAACACCGGGGAGCTGTTTTTT.

Here the CDR3 DNA reads TGTGCCAGCAGTTTCAGGAGAGATACGCAGTATTTT. Translation: CASSFRRDTQYF. The rearrangement links TRBV28 to TRBJ2-3, with unresolved D. CDR1 MDHEN and CDR2 SYDVKM come from the germline V gene. The CDR3 contains 12 residues. V was pared by 3 bases and J by 5 bases, with 6 bases between.

V is TRBV28 and J is TRBJ2-7; no reliable D call. This CDR3 contains 12 residues. Germline V gene lookup returns CDR1 MDHEN and CDR2 SYDVKM. V lost 3 bases to trimming and J lost 3 bases, with 6 bases between them. The DNA for the CDR3 is TGTGCCAGCAGTTTGAGCCTCTACGAGCAGTACTTC. Its protein is CASSLSLYEQYF.

The V call is TRBV28, the J call TRBJ2-5; 7 bases line up with TRBD1. Trimming took 6 bases from V and 1 from J; bases not matched to a gene: 5. Germline CDR1 and CDR2: MDHEN and SYDVKM. This CDR3 comprises 14 residues. The chain's CDR3 is CASSRDRVQETQYF. The CDR3 coding sequence is TGTGCCAGCAGCCGTGACAGGGTCCAAGAGACCCAGTACTTC.

V is TRBV5-1 and J is TRBJ2-5, with TRBD1 matching over 11 bases. The germline V gene encodes CDR1 SGHRS and CDR2 YFSETQ. The CDR3 loop spans 14 amino acids. The V segment lost 3 bases and the J segment 5 bases; nucleotides outside the gene matches: 3. The DNA of the CDR3 is TGCGCCAGCAGCTCTGGGACAGGGGGGGAGACCCAGTACTTC. This gives the protein CASSSGTGGETQYF.

The chain joins TRBV28 to TRBJ2-3; 9 positions agree with TRBD2. The V segment lost 4 bases and the J segment 4 bases; nucleotides outside the gene matches: 18. This CDR3 has 19 amino acids. Germline CDR1 and CDR2: MDHEN and SYDVKM. The CDR3 DNA is TGTGCCAGCAGTTCCCCGGGGAGCGGGAGGAACCGTCTAGCAGATACGCAGTATTTT. Translating it yields CASSSPGSGRNRLADTQYF.

The gene calls are TRBV4-1 and TRBJ2-2, with TRBD2 identical over 8 bases. From germline, CDR1 is MGHRA and CDR2 YSYEKL. There are 17 residues in the CDR3. After removal of 2 bases from V and 4 bases from J, the junction contained 9 bases not matched to a gene. For the CDR3, the DNA is TGCGCCAGCAGCCAAACGGGGCGGGAGGCCGGCACCGGGGAGCTGTTTTTT. It yields the protein CASSQTGREAGTGELFF.

The V gene is TRBV5-1, the J gene TRBJ1-3; D is ambiguous. The CDR3 covers 14 residues. Per germline, CDR1 SGHRS and CDR2 YFSETQ. Trimming pared 4 bases from V and 2 bases from J, leaving 10 bases between. The CDR3 DNA is TGCGCCAGCAGCGGTCCCGGGCCTGGAAACACCATATATTTT. This encodes CASSGPGPGNTIYF.

This chain joins TRBV19 and TRBJ2-7; D is unclear. The CDR3 sequence is 13 residues long. The germline V and J ends were trimmed by 8 bases and 0 bases, with 11 bases remaining between them. Germline values: CDR1 LNHDA, CDR2 SQIVND (reference sequence). DNA of the CDR3: TGTGCCAGTCAGTCTGAGGACTCCTACGAGCAGTACTTC. This sequence encodes CASQSEDSYEQYF.

The chain carries TRBV13 and TRBJ2-1, with TRBD2 matching over 16 bases. Germline V lookup: CDR1 PRHDT, CDR2 FYEKMQ (reference sequence). J gave up 8 bases and V 5 bases, and 6 bases lay outside the gene matches. The CDR3 spans 16 residues. The CDR3 region has the DNA TGTGCCAGCAGCCTAGCCGGGACTAGCGGGGGGGATGAGCAGTTCTTC. Residues: CASSLAGTSGGDEQFF.

The chain couples TRBV9 to TRBJ2-3; 7 bases are a match to TRBD2. Unmatched junction bases numbered 4, after V lost 4 bases and J lost 2 bases. Per the germline V gene, CDR1 is SGDLS and CDR2 is YYNGEE. The CDR3 is 14 amino acids. The CDR3 coding sequence is TGTGCCAGCAGCCGGGACTACTACACAGATACGCAGTATTTT. It is translated as CASSRDYYTDTQYF.